The rows below give T cell receptor beta chains drawn from one sample of a study of blood T cell repertoires in COVID-19. The assay was immunoSEQ multiplex PCR, and TCRdb's table has in-frame clones only and misses some. In the table there are 150,000 or so clones, roughly 90% of which are singletons. The sample was PBMCs or T cells enriched from blood (not recorded which). Source of these receptors: a woman between 45 and 65 years old who had recovered from COVID-19. The CDR3 runs from the conserved cysteine through the conserved F or W. The order of the fields is V gene, clone size, D gene, J gene, CDR3 protein, CDR3 DNA. A D gene is named only where the DNA matches it firmly. Clone size, where shown, is once, few, many, or a class for clones that have expanded.

v_gene: TRBV11-3; abundance: -; d_gene: -; j_gene: TRBJ1-1; CDR3aa: CASSLQGVGPMRNTEAFF; CDR3nt: TGTGCCAGCAGTTTACAGGGTGTGGGGCCCATGCGGAACACTGAAGCTTTCTTT
v_gene: TRBV28; abundance: -; d_gene: -; j_gene: TRBJ2-7; CDR3aa: CATHRGLYEQYF; CDR3nt: TGTGCCACCCACAGGGGACTCTACGAGCAGTACTTC
v_gene: TRBV7-6; abundance: -; d_gene: TRBD1; j_gene: TRBJ1-4; CDR3aa: CASSQGPGQSNEKLFF; CDR3nt: TGTGCCAGCAGCCAAGGGCCGGGACAGTCTAATGAAAAACTGTTTTTT
v_gene: TRBV1; abundance: -; d_gene: -; j_gene: TRBJ2-5; CDR3aa: CTSSQEAGGETQYF; CDR3nt: TGCACCAGCAGCCAAGAGGCCGGCGGGGAGACCCAGTACTTC
v_gene: TRBV5-6; abundance: -; d_gene: -; j_gene: TRBJ2-1; CDR3aa: CASSLALAGNNEQFF; CDR3nt: TGTGCCAGCAGCTTGGCTTTGGCAGGGAACAATGAGCAGTTCTTC
v_gene: TRBV19; abundance: -; d_gene: -; j_gene: TRBJ2-5; CDR3aa: CASSIVAEPQETQYF; CDR3nt: TGTGCCAGTAGTATCGTAGCGGAGCCTCAAGAGACCCAGTACTTC
v_gene: TRBV27; abundance: -; d_gene: -; j_gene: TRBJ2-1; CDR3aa: CASSIKNGLYNEQFF; CDR3nt: TGTGCCAGCAGTATCAAAAACGGACTCTACAATGAGCAGTTCTTC
v_gene: TRBV30; abundance: -; d_gene: TRBD1; j_gene: TRBJ1-1; CDR3aa: CACGTGLNTEAFF; CDR3nt: TGTGCCTGCGGGACAGGACTGAACACTGAAGCTTTCTTT
v_gene: TRBV12-5; abundance: -; d_gene: TRBD1; j_gene: TRBJ1-1; CDR3aa: CASGLGQGVGTEAFF; CDR3nt: TGTGCTAGTGGTTTGGGACAGGGGGTGGGCACTGAAGCTTTCTTT
v_gene: TRBV30; abundance: -; d_gene: TRBD2; j_gene: TRBJ2-1; CDR3aa: CALGLAGAHPNADEQFF; CDR3nt: TGTGCCCTGGGACTAGCGGGGGCCCACCCAAATGCGGATGAGCAGTTCTTC
v_gene: TRBV5-6; abundance: once; d_gene: -; j_gene: TRBJ1-5; CDR3aa: CASSLLTGQSNQPQHF; CDR3nt: TGTGCCAGCAGCTTGCTAACAGGACAGTCCAATCAGCCCCAGCATTTT
v_gene: TRBV30; abundance: -; d_gene: TRBD1; j_gene: TRBJ1-6; CDR3aa: CAWSVRQGAQSPLHF; CDR3nt: TGTGCCTGGAGTGTAAGGCAGGGGGCACAATCACCCCTCCACTTT
v_gene: TRBV5-6; abundance: -; d_gene: TRBD1; j_gene: TRBJ1-2; CDR3aa: CASSPAGTDYGYTF; CDR3nt: TGTGCCAGCAGCCCCGCCGGGACAGACTATGGCTACACCTTC
v_gene: TRBV27; abundance: once; d_gene: -; j_gene: TRBJ2-1; CDR3aa: CASSLLVRVNEQFF; CDR3nt: TGTGCCAGCAGTTTACTGGTCAGGGTGAATGAGCAGTTCTTC
v_gene: TRBV6-1; abundance: -; d_gene: -; j_gene: TRBJ1-6; CDR3aa: CASSEATGKNSPLHF; CDR3nt: TGTGCCAGCAGTGAAGCTACAGGGAAAAATTCACCCCTCCACTTT
v_gene: TRBV11-3; abundance: -; d_gene: -; j_gene: TRBJ1-1; CDR3aa: CASSPDSAEAFF; CDR3nt: TGTGCCAGCAGCCCGGACAGCGCTGAAGCTTTCTTT
v_gene: TRBV10-1; abundance: -; d_gene: -; j_gene: TRBJ2-3; CDR3aa: CASSESPGADTQYF; CDR3nt: TGCGCCAGCAGTGAGTCCCCGGGGGCAGATACGCAGTATTTT
v_gene: TRBV7-3; abundance: -; d_gene: -; j_gene: TRBJ2-3; CDR3aa: CASSSETDTQYF; CDR3nt: TGTGCCAGCAGCTCTGAGACAGATACGCAGTATTTT
v_gene: TRBV5-1; abundance: -; d_gene: -; j_gene: TRBJ1-1; CDR3aa: CASSIVGATEAFF; CDR3nt: TGCGCCAGCAGCATAGTGGGGGCGACTGAAGCTTTCTTT
v_gene: TRBV19; abundance: -; d_gene: -; j_gene: TRBJ2-3; CDR3aa: CASSSGTPQDTQYF; CDR3nt: TGTGCCAGTAGTAGCGGGACCCCCCAGGATACGCAGTATTTT
v_gene: TRBV9; abundance: once; d_gene: TRBD1; j_gene: TRBJ1-2; CDR3aa: CASSVGHRGAGDGYTF; CDR3nt: TGTGCCAGCAGCGTAGGACACAGGGGGGCGGGGGATGGCTACACCTTC
v_gene: TRBV19; abundance: -; d_gene: -; j_gene: TRBJ2-4; CDR3aa: CASSIRQATGLAKNIQYF; CDR3nt: TGTGCCAGTAGTATCCGACAGGCGACGGGCTTAGCCAAAAACATTCAGTACTTC
v_gene: TRBV19; abundance: -; d_gene: TRBD2; j_gene: TRBJ2-3; CDR3aa: CASSIGGGTGTQYF; CDR3nt: TGTGCCAGTAGTATAGGCGGGGGGACGGGTACGCAGTATTTT
v_gene: TRBV7-9; abundance: -; d_gene: TRBD1; j_gene: TRBJ2-7; CDR3aa: CASSPGQGYEQYF; CDR3nt: TGTGCCAGCAGCCCCGGACAGGGTTACGAGCAGTACTTC
v_gene: TRBV7-2; abundance: -; d_gene: TRBD1; j_gene: TRBJ1-2; CDR3aa: CASSPGQSNYGYTF; CDR3nt: TGTGCCAGCAGCCCGGGACAGTCTAACTATGGCTACACCTTC
v_gene: TRBV7-6; abundance: -; d_gene: TRBD1; j_gene: TRBJ1-2; CDR3aa: CASSKDRASYGYTF; CDR3nt: TGTGCCAGCAGCAAAGACAGGGCCTCCTATGGCTACACCTTC
v_gene: TRBV7-7; abundance: -; d_gene: TRBD2; j_gene: TRBJ2-1; CDR3aa: CASSAGTSGGNEQFF; CDR3nt: TGTGCCAGCAGCGCCGGGACTAGCGGCGGCAATGAGCAGTTCTTC
v_gene: TRBV30; abundance: -; d_gene: TRBD1; j_gene: TRBJ1-2; CDR3aa: CASTGGAYGYTF; CDR3nt: TGTGCCTCGACAGGGGGCGCTTATGGCTACACCTTC
v_gene: TRBV29-1; abundance: once; d_gene: TRBD2; j_gene: TRBJ2-3; CDR3aa: CSVVAGATNTQYF; CDR3nt: TGCAGCGTTGTAGCGGGGGCCACGAATACGCAGTATTTT
v_gene: TRBV11-2; abundance: -; d_gene: -; j_gene: TRBJ2-5; CDR3aa: CASSLGARETQYF; CDR3nt: TGTGCCAGCAGCTTGGGGGCTCGAGAGACCCAGTACTTC
v_gene: TRBV5-4; abundance: -; d_gene: -; j_gene: TRBJ2-3; CDR3aa: CASSFQASTDTQYF; CDR3nt: TGTGCCAGCAGTTTTCAGGCTAGCACAGATACGCAGTATTTT
v_gene: TRBV4-1; abundance: -; d_gene: -; j_gene: TRBJ1-1; CDR3aa: CASSQVRAPRRGEAFF; CDR3nt: TGCGCCAGCAGCCAAGTCAGGGCACCACGGCGCGGTGAAGCTTTCTTT
v_gene: TRBV27; abundance: -; d_gene: -; j_gene: TRBJ2-3; CDR3aa: CASSLEGATDTQYF; CDR3nt: TGTGCCAGCAGTTTGGAGGGGGCGACAGATACGCAGTATTTT
v_gene: TRBV5-4; abundance: -; d_gene: TRBD2; j_gene: TRBJ2-7; CDR3aa: CASRDGLGYEQYF; CDR3nt: TGTGCCAGCAGGGATGGACTAGGCTACGAGCAGTACTTC
v_gene: TRBV19; abundance: -; d_gene: -; j_gene: TRBJ1-2; CDR3aa: CASSRGGQGSYGYTF; CDR3nt: TGTGCCAGTAGTCGGGGGGGGCAGGGGAGTTATGGCTACACCTTC
v_gene: TRBV2; abundance: -; d_gene: TRBD2; j_gene: TRBJ2-2; CDR3aa: CASKLTSGGTGELFF; CDR3nt: TGTGCCAGCAAGCTGACTAGCGGGGGAACCGGGGAGCTGTTTTTT
v_gene: TRBV15; abundance: -; d_gene: -; j_gene: TRBJ1-5; CDR3aa: CATSRAGGGQPQHF; CDR3nt: TGTGCCACCAGCAGAGCTGGGGGCGGTCAGCCCCAGCATTTT
v_gene: TRBV14; abundance: -; d_gene: TRBD1; j_gene: TRBJ1-2; CDR3aa: CASSPTGAEGYTF; CDR3nt: TGTGCCAGCAGCCCGACAGGGGCGGAAGGCTACACCTTC